This T cell receptor beta chain is from a study of blood T cell repertoires in COVID-19. Across the whole study: Specimens from acute and convalescent COVID-19 originated in the United States, Italy and Spain. Nucleic acid was either cDNA or gDNA, and it came from T cells, B-cell-depleted T cells, or PBMCs.

Per the study methods: Nucleated cell number was recorded as an estimate derived from reference gene primer amplification. Some clones are missing from TCRdb's copy, which holds only in-frame ones; the method was immunoSEQ multiplex PCR. The DNA gave D and trimming, while V, J and clone size come from that table. The sample has a few hundred thousand clones; roughly 89% are singletons. V trimming: 2 bases; J trimming: 5 bases; junction bases outside the gene matches: 7. The CDR3 is 15 residues long. In germline, CDR1 is LGHDT, CDR2 YNNKEL (reference sequence). Input material: peripheral blood. This TCR came from a woman aged 30 to 39 with active or convalescent COVID-19. This rearrangement joins TRBV3-1 (or the pseudogene TRBV3-2) to TRBJ2-5, with TRBD1 matching 8 bases. The chain's CDR3 is CASSQPRQGRETQYF. CDR3 in DNA: TGTGCCAGCAGCCAACCACGACAGGGGCGGGAGACCCAGTACTTC.